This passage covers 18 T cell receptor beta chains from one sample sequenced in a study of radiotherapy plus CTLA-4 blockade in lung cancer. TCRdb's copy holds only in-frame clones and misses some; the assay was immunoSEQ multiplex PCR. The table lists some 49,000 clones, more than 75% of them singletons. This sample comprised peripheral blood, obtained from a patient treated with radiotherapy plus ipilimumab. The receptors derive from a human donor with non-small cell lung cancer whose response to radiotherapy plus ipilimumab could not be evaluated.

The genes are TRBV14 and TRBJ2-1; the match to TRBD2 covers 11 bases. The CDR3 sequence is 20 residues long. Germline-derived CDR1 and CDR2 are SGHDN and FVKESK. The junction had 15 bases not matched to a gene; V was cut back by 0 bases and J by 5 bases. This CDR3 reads CASSQEGTSGSYEIHNEQFF. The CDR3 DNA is TGTGCCAGCAGCCAAGAAGGGACTAGCGGCTCCTATGAGATACACAATGAGCAGTTCTTC.

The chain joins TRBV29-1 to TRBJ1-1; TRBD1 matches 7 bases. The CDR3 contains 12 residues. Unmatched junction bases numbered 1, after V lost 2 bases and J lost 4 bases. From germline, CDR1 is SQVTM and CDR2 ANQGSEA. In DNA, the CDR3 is TGCAGCGTTGAACAGGGGGGCACTGAAGCTTTCTTT. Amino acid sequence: CSVEQGGTEAFF.

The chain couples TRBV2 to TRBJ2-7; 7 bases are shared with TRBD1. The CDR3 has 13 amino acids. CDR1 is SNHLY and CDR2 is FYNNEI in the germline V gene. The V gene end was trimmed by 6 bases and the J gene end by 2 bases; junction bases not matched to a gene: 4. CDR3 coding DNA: TGTGCCAGCAGACTCGGGACAGCCTACGAGCAGTACTTC. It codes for CASRLGTAYEQYF.

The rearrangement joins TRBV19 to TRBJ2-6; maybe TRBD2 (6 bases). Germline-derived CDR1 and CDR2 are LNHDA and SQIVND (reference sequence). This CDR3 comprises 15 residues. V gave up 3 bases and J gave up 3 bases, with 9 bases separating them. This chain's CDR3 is CASSMEGGGANVLTF. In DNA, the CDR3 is TGTGCCAGTAGTATGGAGGGCGGTGGGGCCAACGTCCTGACTTTC.

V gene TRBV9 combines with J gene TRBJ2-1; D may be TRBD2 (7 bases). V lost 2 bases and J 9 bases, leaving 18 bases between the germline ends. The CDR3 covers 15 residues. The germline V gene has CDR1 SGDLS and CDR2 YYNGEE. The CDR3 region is CASSVWGGRGGEQFF. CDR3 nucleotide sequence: TGTGCCAGCAGCGTTTGGGGCGGGAGAGGGGGTGAGCAGTTCTTC.

CDR3 sequence: CASSLAGQGWVGTEAFF. The CDR3 DNA reads as TGCGCCAGCAGCTTGGCGGGACAGGGGTGGGTTGGCACTGAAGCTTTCTTT. The chain joins TRBV5-1 to TRBJ1-1; TRBD1 aligns across 10 bases. The germline CDR1 and CDR2 sequences are SGHRS and YFSETQ. V was pared by 0 bases and J by 4 bases, with 9 bases of the junction left unmatched. The CDR3 covers 17 residues.

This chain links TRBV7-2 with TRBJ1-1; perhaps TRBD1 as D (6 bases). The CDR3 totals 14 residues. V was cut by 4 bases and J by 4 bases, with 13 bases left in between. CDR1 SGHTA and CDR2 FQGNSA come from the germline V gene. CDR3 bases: TGTGCCAGCAGCTACTTAGGGGGAAGCACTGAAGCTTTCTTT. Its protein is CASSYLGGSTEAFF.

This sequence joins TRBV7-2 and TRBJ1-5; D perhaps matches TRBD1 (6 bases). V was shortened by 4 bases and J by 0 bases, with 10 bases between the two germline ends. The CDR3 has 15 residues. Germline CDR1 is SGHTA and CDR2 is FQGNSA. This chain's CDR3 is CASSSGGASNQPQHF. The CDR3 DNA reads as TGTGCCAGCAGCTCCGGGGGGGCTAGCAATCAGCCCCAGCATTTT.

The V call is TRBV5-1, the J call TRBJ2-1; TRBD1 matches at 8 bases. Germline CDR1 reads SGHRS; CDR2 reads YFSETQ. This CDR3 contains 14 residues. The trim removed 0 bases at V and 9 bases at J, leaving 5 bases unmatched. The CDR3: CASSLGQGPLEQFF. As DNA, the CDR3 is TGCGCCAGCAGCTTGGGACAGGGGCCTCTTGAGCAGTTCTTC.

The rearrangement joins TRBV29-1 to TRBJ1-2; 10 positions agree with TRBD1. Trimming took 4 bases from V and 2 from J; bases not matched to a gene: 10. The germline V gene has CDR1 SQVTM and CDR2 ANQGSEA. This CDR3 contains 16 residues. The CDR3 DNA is TGCAGCGTTGTGGAGGGGGACAGGGGATCAAACTATGGCTACACCTTC. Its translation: CSVVEGDRGSNYGYTF.

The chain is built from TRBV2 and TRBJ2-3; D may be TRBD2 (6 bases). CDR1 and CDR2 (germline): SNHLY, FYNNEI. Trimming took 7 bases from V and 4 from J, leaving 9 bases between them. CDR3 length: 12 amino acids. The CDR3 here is CASIRLADTQYF. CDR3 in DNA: TGTGCCAGCATCAGACTAGCAGATACGCAGTATTTT.

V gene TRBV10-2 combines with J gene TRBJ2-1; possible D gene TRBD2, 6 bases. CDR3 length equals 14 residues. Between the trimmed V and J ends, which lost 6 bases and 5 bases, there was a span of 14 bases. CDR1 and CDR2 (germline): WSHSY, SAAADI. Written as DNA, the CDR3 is TGCGCCAGCAGGGGACTGGTTCGGCACAATGAGCAGTTCTTC. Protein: CASRGLVRHNEQFF.

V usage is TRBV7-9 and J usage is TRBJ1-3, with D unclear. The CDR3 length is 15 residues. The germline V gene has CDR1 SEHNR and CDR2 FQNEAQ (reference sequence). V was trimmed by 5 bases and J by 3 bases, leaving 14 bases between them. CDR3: CASSPGAESGNTIYF. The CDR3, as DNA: TGTGCCAGCAGCCCGGGAGCGGAAAGTGGAAACACCATATATTTT.

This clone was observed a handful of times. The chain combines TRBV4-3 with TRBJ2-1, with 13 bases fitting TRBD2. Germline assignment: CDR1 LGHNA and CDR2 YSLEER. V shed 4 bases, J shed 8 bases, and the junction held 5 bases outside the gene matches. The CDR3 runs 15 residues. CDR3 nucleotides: TGCGCCAGCAGCCTAACTAGCGGGAGGGGGGATGAGCAGTTCTTC. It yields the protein CASSLTSGRGDEQFF.

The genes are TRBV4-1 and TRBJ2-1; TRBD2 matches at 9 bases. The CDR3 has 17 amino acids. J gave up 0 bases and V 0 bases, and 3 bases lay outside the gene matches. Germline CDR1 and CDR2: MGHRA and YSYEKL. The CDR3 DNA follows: TGCGCCAGCAGCCAAGATCGTAGCGGGAGCTCCTACAATGAGCAGTTCTTC. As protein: CASSQDRSGSSYNEQFF.

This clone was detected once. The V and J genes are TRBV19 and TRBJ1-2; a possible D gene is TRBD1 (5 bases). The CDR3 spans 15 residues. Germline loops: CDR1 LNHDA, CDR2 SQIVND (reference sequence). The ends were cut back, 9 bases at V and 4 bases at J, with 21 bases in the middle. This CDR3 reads CASSFLGDWGYGYTF. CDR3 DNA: TGTGCCAGCTCCTTTTTGGGGGACTGGGGCTATGGCTACACCTTC.

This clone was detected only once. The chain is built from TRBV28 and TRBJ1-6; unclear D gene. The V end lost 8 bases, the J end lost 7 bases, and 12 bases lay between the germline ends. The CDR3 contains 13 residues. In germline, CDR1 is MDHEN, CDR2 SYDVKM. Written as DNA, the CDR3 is TGTGCCAGCGTGGGGAGAAAAAATTCACCCCTCCACTTT. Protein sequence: CASVGRKNSPLHF.

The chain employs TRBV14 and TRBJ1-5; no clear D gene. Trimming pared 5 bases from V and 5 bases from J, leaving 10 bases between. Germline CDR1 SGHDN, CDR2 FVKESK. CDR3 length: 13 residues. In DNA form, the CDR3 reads TGTGCCAGCAGCTTAAATATTGATCAGCCCCAGCATTTT. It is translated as CASSLNIDQPQHF.